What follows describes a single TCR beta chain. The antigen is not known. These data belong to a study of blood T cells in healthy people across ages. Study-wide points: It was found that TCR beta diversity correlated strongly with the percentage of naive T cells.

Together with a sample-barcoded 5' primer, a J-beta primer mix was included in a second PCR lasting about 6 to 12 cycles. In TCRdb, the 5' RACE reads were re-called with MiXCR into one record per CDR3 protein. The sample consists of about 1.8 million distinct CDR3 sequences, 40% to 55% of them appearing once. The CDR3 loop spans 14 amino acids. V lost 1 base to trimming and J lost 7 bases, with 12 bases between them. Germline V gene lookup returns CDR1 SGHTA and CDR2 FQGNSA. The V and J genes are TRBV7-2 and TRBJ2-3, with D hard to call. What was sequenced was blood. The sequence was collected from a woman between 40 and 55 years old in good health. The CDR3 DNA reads TGTGCCAGCAGCTTAGGACTCCCCCCGTATACGCAGTATTTT. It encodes CASSLGLPPYTQYF.